This passage covers 9 T cell receptor beta chains from one sample sequenced in a study of T cells in Graves' hyperthyroidism and ophthalmopathy. Using RNA transcripts as the source, TCR beta CDR3 regions were amplified. The study used the HTBI primer set for a first-round RT-PCR of the TCR CDR3. TCRdb ran MiXCR on the multiplex PCR reads and lists one entry per CDR3 protein. The table has hundreds of thousands of distinct CDR3 sequences, roughly 14% seen once. Sequencing was performed on blood. The receptors here all came from a woman aged 40-49 years with Graves' ophthalmopathy.

This clonotype came up a few times. The chain couples TRBV20-1 to TRBJ2-1, with 9 bases aligning to TRBD2. Unmatched junction bases numbered 15, after V lost 6 bases and J lost 15 bases. The CDR3 extends over 13 amino acids. Germline CDR1 DFQATT, CDR2 SNEGSKA (reference sequence). The CDR3 DNA reads TGCAGTGCAACAAGCGGGAGGTGGAGAGAGGGGTTCTTC. This codes for CSATSGRWREGFF.

This clonotype came up a few times. This chain joins TRBV20-1 and TRBJ2-4; D is unresolved. Germline V gene sequence: CDR1 DFQATT, CDR2 SNEGSKA (reference sequence). The germline V and J ends were trimmed by 2 bases and 0 bases, with 11 bases remaining between them. The CDR3 length is 15 residues. This CDR3 reads CSARSQTLAKNIQYF. CDR3 nucleotide sequence: TGCAGTGCTAGATCCCAGACGCTAGCCAAAAACATTCAGTACTTC.

This clonotype was recorded at least ten times. The rearrangement uses TRBV5-1 and TRBJ1-1; D uncertain. The CDR3 loop spans 13 amino acids. With 2 bases removed from V and 3 bases from J, the gap between germline ends came to 8 bases. Germline CDR1 and CDR2: SGHRS and YFSETQ. The chain's CDR3 is CASSFKGDTEAFF. In DNA, the CDR3 is TGCGCCAGCAGCTTTAAGGGAGACACTGAAGCTTTCTTT.

This clonotype was seen at least ten times. V gene TRBV27 combines with J gene TRBJ2-7; D perhaps matches TRBD2 (7 bases). Germline CDR1 reads MNHEY; CDR2 reads SMNVEV (reference sequence). Trimming left V 5 bases short and J 3 bases short, with 17 bases between. CDR3 size: 15 residues. Written as DNA, the CDR3 is TGTGCCAGCAGTCCCCGGGGAGGGGGTTACTACGAGCAGTACTTC. It yields the protein CASSPRGGGYYEQYF.

This clonotype was seen at least ten times. This chain joins TRBV7-9 and TRBJ2-5; possible D gene TRBD2, 5 bases. Trimming shortened V by 7 bases and J by 6 bases, and 15 bases separated the two germline ends. Looked up from germline, CDR1 is SEHNR and CDR2 is FQNEAQ (reference sequence). There are 13 residues in the CDR3. The CDR3 DNA reads TGTGCCAGCACCGTGGAGGCTCAGCAGACCCAGTACTTC. Protein sequence: CASTVEAQQTQYF.

This clonotype was seen ten or more times. The CDR3 DNA is TGCAGTGCTAGGGGGACAGGGATGCACGAGCAGTACTTC. The encoded protein is CSARGTGMHEQYF. The rearrangement uses TRBV20-1 and TRBJ2-7; TRBD1 agrees at 9 bases. J lost 5 bases, V lost 3 bases, and 5 bases had no gene match. CDR1 is DFQATT and CDR2 is SNEGSKA in the germline V gene (reference sequence). The CDR3 runs to 13 residues.

The genes are TRBV2 and TRBJ2-5, with TRBD2 matching over 14 bases. The CDR3 consists of 15 residues. Trimming took 10 bases from V and 4 from J; bases not matched to a gene: 8. Germline V gene data show CDR1 as SNHLY and CDR2 as FYNNEI. The CDR3 is CATRGLAGVLETQYF. For the CDR3, the DNA is TGTGCCACCCGGGGACTAGCGGGAGTCTTAGAGACCCAGTACTTC.

This clonotype appeared many times. This chain links TRBV12-3 or TRBV12-4 with TRBJ1-1, with TRBD1 matching 10 bases. This CDR3 has 16 amino acids. Unmatched junction bases numbered 12, after V lost 6 bases and J lost 5 bases. CDR3 loop: CASSSPPGTGETEAFF. The CDR3 nucleotides read TGTGCCAGCAGCAGCCCCCCCGGGACAGGGGAGACTGAAGCTTTCTTT.

V is TRBV28 and J is TRBJ2-7; TRBD2 aligns across 13 bases. This CDR3 has 16 residues. Germline V gives CDR1 MDHEN, CDR2 SYDVKM. The V segment lost 6 bases and the J segment 9 bases; nucleotides outside the gene matches: 14. CDR3 DNA sequence: TGTGCCAGCAGCCCCTCACTAGCGGGAGGGCCAGAAAGGCAGTACTTC. Amino acid sequence: CASSPSLAGGPERQYF.